This T cell receptor (beta chain) was retrieved from a study of T-cell reconstitution after alpha-beta-depleted transplantation in children. A TCRbeta library incorporating unique molecular identifiers was prepared. MiXCR, run by TCRdb on the PCR reads, gives a single entry per CDR3 protein. In the table there are almost 400,000 distinct CDR3 sequences, roughly 22% of which are singletons. This clonotype came up many times. Germline loops: CDR1 SQVTM, CDR2 ANQGSEA. V lost 7 bases and J 2 bases, leaving 18 bases between the germline ends. The CDR3 sequence is 14 residues long. The starting material was PBMCs from the stem cell graft donor, obtained from the stem cell graft. The sequence derives from a human donor who donated a stem cell graft to a child with acute myeloid leukemia. The chain combines TRBV29-1 with TRBJ2-7; D is tentatively TRBD1 or TRBD2 (5 bases each). For the CDR3, the DNA is TGCAGCGCCCACACCGGGACGGGGACCTACGAGCAGTACTTC. Translation: CSAHTGTGTYEQYF.